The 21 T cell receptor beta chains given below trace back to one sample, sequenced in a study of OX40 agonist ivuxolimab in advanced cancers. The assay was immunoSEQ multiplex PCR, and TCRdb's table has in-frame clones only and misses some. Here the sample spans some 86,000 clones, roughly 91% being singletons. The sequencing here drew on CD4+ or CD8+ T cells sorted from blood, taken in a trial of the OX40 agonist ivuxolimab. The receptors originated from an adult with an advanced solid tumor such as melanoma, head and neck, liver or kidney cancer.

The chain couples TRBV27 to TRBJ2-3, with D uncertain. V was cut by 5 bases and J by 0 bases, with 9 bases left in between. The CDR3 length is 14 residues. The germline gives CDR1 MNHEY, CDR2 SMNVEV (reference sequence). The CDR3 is CASSIAESTDTQYF. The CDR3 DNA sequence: TGTGCCAGCAGTATTGCGGAGAGCACAGATACGCAGTATTTT.

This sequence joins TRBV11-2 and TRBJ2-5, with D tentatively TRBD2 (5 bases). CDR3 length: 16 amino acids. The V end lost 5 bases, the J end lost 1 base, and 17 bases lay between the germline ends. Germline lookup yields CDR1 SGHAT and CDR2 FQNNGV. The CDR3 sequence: CASSPGEQALQETQYF. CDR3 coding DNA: TGTGCCAGCAGCCCCGGGGAGCAGGCCCTCCAAGAGACCCAGTACTTC.

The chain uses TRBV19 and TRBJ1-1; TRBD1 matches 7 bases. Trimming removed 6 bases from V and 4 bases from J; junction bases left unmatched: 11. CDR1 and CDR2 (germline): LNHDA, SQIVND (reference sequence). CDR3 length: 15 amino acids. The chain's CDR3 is CASRRDRGWFTEAFF. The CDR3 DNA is TGTGCCAGTAGGAGGGACAGAGGATGGTTCACTGAAGCTTTCTTT.

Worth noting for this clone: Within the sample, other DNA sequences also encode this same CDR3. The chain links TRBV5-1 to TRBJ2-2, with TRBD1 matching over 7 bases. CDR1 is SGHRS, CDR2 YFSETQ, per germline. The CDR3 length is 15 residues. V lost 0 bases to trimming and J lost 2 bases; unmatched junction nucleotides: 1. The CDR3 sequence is CASSLDRGNTGELFF. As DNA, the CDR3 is TGCGCCAGCAGCTTGGACAGGGGAAACACCGGGGAGCTGTTTTTT.

CDR3 protein: CASSRSVWGRSYEQYV. In DNA, the CDR3 is TGTGCCAGCAGTCGAAGTGTCTGGGGAAGGTCCTACGAGCAGTACGTC. The chain couples TRBV28 to TRBJ2-7; no reliable D call. Trimming removed 5 bases from V and 1 base from J, with 18 bases in between. This CDR3 spans 16 amino acids. Germline V gives CDR1 MDHEN, CDR2 SYDVKM.

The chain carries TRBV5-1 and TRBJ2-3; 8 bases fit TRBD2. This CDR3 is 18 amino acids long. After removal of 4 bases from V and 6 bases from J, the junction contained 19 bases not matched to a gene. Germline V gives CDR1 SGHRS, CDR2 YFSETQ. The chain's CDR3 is CASSGPTSSGGPYDTQYF. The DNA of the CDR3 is TGCGCCAGCAGCGGGCCCACTTCCAGCGGGGGACCGTATGATACGCAGTATTTT.

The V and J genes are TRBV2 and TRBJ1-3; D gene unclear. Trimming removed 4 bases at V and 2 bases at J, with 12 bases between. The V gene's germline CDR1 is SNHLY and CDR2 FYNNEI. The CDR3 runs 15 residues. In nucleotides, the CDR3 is TGTGCCAGCAGTGGATCCGGAGGTGCTGGAAACACCATATATTTT. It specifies CASSGSGGAGNTIYF.

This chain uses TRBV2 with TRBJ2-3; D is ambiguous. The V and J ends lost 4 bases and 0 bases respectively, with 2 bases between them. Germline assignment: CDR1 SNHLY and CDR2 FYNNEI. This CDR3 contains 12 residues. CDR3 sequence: CASSGSTDTQYF. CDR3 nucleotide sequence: TGTGCCAGCAGTGGGAGCACAGATACGCAGTATTTT.

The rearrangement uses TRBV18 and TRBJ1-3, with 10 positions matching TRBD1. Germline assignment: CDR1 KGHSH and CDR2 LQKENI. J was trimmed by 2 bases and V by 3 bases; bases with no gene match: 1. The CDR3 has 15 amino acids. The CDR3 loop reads CASSPTGGPGNTIYF. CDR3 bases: TGTGCCAGCTCACCGACAGGGGGCCCTGGAAACACCATATATTTT.

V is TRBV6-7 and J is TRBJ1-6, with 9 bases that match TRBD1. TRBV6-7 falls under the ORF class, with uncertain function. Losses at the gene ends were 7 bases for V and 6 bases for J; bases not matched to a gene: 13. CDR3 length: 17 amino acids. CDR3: CASTQLDRGPGNSPLHF. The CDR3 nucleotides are TGTGCCAGCACCCAATTGGACAGGGGCCCGGGTAATTCACCCCTCCACTTT.

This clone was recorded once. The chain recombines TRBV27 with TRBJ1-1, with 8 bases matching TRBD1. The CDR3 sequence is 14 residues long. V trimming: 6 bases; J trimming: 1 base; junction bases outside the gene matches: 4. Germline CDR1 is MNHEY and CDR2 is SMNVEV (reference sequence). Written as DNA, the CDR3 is TGTGCCAGCAGACCCGGACAGGGGAACACTGAAGCTTTCTTT. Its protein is CASRPGQGNTEAFF.

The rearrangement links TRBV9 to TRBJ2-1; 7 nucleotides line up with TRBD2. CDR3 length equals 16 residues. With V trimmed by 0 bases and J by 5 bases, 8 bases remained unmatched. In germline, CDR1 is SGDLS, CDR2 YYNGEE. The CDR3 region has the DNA TGTGCCAGCAGCGTAGGAACTACGCGGGGGAACAATGAGCAGTTCTTC. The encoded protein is CASSVGTTRGNNEQFF.

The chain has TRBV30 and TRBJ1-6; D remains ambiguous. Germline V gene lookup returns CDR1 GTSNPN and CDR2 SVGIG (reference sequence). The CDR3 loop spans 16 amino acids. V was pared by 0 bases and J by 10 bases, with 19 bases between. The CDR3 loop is CAWSVGGIFRESPLHF. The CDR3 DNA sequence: TGTGCCTGGAGTGTAGGCGGGATCTTTCGGGAATCACCCCTCCACTTT.

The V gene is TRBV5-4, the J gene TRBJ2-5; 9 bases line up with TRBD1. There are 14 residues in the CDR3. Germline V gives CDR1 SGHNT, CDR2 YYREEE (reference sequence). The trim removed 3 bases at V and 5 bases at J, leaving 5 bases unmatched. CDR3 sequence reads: CASSSQGAGETQYF. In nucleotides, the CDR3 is TGTGCCAGCAGCTCACAGGGGGCAGGGGAGACCCAGTACTTC.

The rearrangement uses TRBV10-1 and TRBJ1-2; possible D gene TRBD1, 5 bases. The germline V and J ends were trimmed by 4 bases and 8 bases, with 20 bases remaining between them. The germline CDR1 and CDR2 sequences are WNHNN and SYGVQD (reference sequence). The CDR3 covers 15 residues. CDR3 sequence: CASSASPRGERGYTF. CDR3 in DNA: TGCGCCAGCAGTGCATCCCCCCGGGGCGAACGCGGCTACACCTTC.

The chain's CDR3 is CASSEGNNFQETQYF. The CDR3 bases are TGTGCCAGCAGTGAGGGTAATAATTTCCAAGAGACCCAGTACTTC. The genes are TRBV6-1 and TRBJ2-5; D unclear. Trimming removed 3 bases at V and 1 base at J, with 12 bases between. Germline CDR1 reads MNHNS; CDR2 reads SASEGT. The CDR3 loop spans 15 amino acids.

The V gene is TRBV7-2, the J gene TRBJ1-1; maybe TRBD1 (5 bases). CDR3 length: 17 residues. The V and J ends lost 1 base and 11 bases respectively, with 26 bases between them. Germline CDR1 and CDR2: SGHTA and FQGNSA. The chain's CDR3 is CASSLGGITEPQFPAFF. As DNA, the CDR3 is TGTGCCAGCAGCTTAGGGGGGATTACCGAGCCCCAATTTCCGGCTTTCTTT.

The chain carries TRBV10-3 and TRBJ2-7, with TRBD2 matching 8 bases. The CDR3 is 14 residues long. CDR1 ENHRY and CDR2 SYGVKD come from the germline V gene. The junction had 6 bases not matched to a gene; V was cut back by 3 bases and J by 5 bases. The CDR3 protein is CAISEATSVHEQYF. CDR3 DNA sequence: TGTGCCATCAGTGAAGCGACTAGCGTCCACGAGCAGTACTTC.

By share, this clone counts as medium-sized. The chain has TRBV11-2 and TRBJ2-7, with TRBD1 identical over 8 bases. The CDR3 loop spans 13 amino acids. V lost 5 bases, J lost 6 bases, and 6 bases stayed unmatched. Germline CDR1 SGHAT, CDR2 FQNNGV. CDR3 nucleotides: TGTGCCAGCAGCGCAGACAGGGGAGGCGAGCAGTACGTC. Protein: CASSADRGGEQYV.

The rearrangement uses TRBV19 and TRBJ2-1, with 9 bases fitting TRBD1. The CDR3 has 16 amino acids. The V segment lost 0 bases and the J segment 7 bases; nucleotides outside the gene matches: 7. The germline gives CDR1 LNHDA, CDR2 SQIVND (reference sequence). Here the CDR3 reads CASSIDRDRVKNEQFF. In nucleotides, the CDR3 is TGTGCCAGTAGTATAGATCGGGACAGGGTAAAGAATGAGCAGTTCTTC. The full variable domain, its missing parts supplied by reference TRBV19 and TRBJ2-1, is DGGITQSPKYLFRKEGQNVTLSCEQNLNHDAMYWYRQDPGQGLRLIYYSQIVNDFQKGDIAEGYSVSREKKESFPLTVTSAQKNPTAFYLCASSIDRDRVKNEQFFGPGTRLTVL.

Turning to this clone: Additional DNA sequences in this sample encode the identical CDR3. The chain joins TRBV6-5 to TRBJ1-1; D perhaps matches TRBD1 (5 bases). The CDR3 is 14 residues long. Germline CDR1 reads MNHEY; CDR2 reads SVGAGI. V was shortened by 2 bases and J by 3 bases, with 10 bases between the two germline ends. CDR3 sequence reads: CASSYSRGDTEAFF. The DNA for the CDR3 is TGTGCCAGCAGTTACAGTCGGGGGGACACTGAAGCTTTCTTT.